The entry that follows covers one T cell receptor beta chain sequence. In its sample, this clone was seen once. What this receptor recognizes is not known. Per-nucleotide qualities are absent, and no much larger clonotype sits a single base away. The data were taken from a study of T cells in narcolepsy (dated by TCRdb to 2016 to 2018). Regarding the complete study: Patients with narcolepsy type 1 or type 2 (NT1, NT2) and healthy control donors were enrolled in the study. To look for autoreactive T cells in narcolepsy patients that target self-antigens of hypocretin neurons (hypocretin, TRIB2), the study used TCR Vbeta sequencing to follow clonotypes in blood and CSF.

Broad study findings and their caveats: Patients and controls had comparable numbers of sequenced blood memory CD4+ clonotypes, averaging about 40,000 and 33,000, respectively. HCRT-specific and TRIB2-specific autoreactive clonotypes were highlighted in plots that compared CD4+ T cell clonotypes in CSF versus blood from the same patient. Certain blood memory CD4+ repertoires from patients and controls had no sequences that matched autoreactive T cell clones. Autoreactive clonotypes were reported to be detected serially in the blood of the same patients and of different patients, but not in the blood of healthy controls.

For TCR Vbeta sequencing, memory CD4+ T cells were sorted ex vivo from the peripheral blood of both healthy controls and narcolepsy patients. The CDR3 has 14 amino acids, counting the end cysteine and phenylalanine. Kept here is only the CDR3 DNA, which spans 42 bases and is read in frame from base 1. The germline V gene (reference sequence) yields MNHEY for CDR1 and SMNVEV for CDR2. Between the V and J ends, shortened by 4 bases and 0 bases respectively, the junction contains 6 bases. Library creation used the immunoSEQ multiplex PCR assay. TCRdb obtained this table from immuneACCESS and retained in-frame rearrangements with V and J assigned. These tables miss some clones; where compared with another copy, unresolved V genes account for less than half of the shortfall, and the remainder is unexplained. This sample lists fewer than 30,000 clones; about four fifths were detected once. Together, the top ten hold about 0.69% of the sample.

The receptor was derived from a human donor with narcolepsy. Sequenced: CD45RA- memory CD4+ T cells from PBMCs. The intended sense of this specimen's cell subset or site label: memory T cells sorted ex vivo from peripheral blood. The chain is assembled from TRBV27 and TRBJ2-2, with the D gene uncertain. The nucleotide sequence is TGTGCCAGCAGTTACCTGTCGAACACCGGGGAGCTGTTTTTT. This codes for CASSYLSNTGELFF.